A selection of T cell receptor beta chains follows, all from one sample in a study of cytomegalovirus exposure and HLA in healthy donors. Sequencing was performed with immunoSEQ multiplex PCR; in TCRdb, only in-frame clones are kept and a portion is missing. This sample's table reports 50,000 to 75,000 clones. Sequencing input: PBMCs. These receptors were taken from a woman aged 18-35 years in good health and CMV-seronegative. The CDR3 runs from the conserved cysteine through the conserved F or W. D genes are given only for firm matches.

TRBD1	TRBV5-1	TRBJ2-3	CASSLGQGAGTDTQYF	TGCGCCAGCAGCTTAGGACAGGGGGCAGGCACAGATACGCAGTATTTT
NA	TRBV5-6	TRBJ1-1	CASSLRGGGEAFF	TGTGCCAGCAGCTTAAGGGGCGGGGGTGAAGCTTTCTTT
NA	TRBV30	TRBJ1-2	CAWSRTQTGRGYTF	TGTGCCTGGAGCCGGACTCAGACCGGTCGGGGCTACACCTTC
NA	TRBV6-1	TRBJ1-4	CASSEAGLREKLFF	TGTGCCAGCAGTGAGGCGGGGCTCCGGGAAAAACTGTTTTTT
TRBD1	TRBV7-9	TRBJ1-2	CASSQGAGGGYTF	TGTGCCAGCAGCCAGGGGGCTGGGGGTGGCTACACCTTC
NA	TRBV18	TRBJ2-2	CASSLTTGTGELFF	TGTGCCAGCTCACTTACGACTGGTACCGGGGAGCTGTTTTTT
NA	TRBV5-4	TRBJ2-7	CASRRDSSEQYF	TGTGCCAGCAGAAGGGACTCTTCCGAGCAGTACTTC
NA	TRBV5-6	TRBJ1-4	CASSPRSREKLFF	TGTGCCAGCAGCCCCCGGTCTCGTGAAAAACTGTTTTTT
NA	TRBV7-5	TRBJ2-7	CARSTRLALSSYEQYF	TGTGCCAGAAGCACCCGACTAGCTCTGAGCTCCTACGAGCAGTACTTC
NA	TRBV25-1	TRBJ1-6	CASSRDYNSPLHF	TGTGCCAGCAGTCGGGACTATAATTCACCCCTCCACTTT
NA	TRBV27	TRBJ1-2	CASSLQGGVGYGYTF	TGTGCCAGCAGTTTACAGGGAGGGGTGGGCTATGGCTACACCTTC
NA	TRBV19	TRBJ1-4	CASSLLTVNEKLFF	TGTGCCAGTAGCCTCCTGACAGTTAATGAAAAACTGTTTTTT
TRBD2	TRBV6-5	TRBJ2-7	CASRRREGGSYEQYF	TGTGCCAGCAGGAGACGGGAGGGGGGATCGTACGAGCAGTACTTC
TRBD1	TRBV5-8	TRBJ2-7	CASSLYRDRGESLDEQYF	TGTGCCAGCAGCTTGTATCGGGACAGGGGTGAATCGTTGGACGAGCAGTACTTC
TRBD1	TRBV18	TRBJ2-7	CASSPGGGTGANEQYF	TGTGCCAGCTCACCAGGGGGGGGGACAGGGGCCAACGAGCAGTACTTC
TRBD2	TRBV5-1	TRBJ2-1	CASSFGDYPYNEQFF	TGCGCCAGCAGCTTTGGGGACTACCCCTACAATGAGCAGTTCTTC
NA	TRBV29-1	TRBJ2-6	CSVRVTGISGANVLTF	TGCAGCGTTCGCGTAACAGGAATATCTGGGGCCAACGTCCTGACTTTC